These 12 T cell receptor beta chains share one sample of origin, sequenced in a study of blood T cell repertoires in COVID-19. Generated by immunoSEQ multiplex PCR, the TCRdb table keeps only in-frame clones and is missing some. The data hold roughly 54,000 clones, with roughly nine tenths observed a single time. The sample taken for sequencing was peripheral blood. The receptors come from a woman in her fifties or sixties with active or convalescent COVID-19.

This clone showed up just a few times. The chain links TRBV5-1 to TRBJ2-2, with a possible D match to TRBD1 (6 bases). Germline CDR1 and CDR2: SGHRS and YFSETQ. The V end lost 1 base, the J end lost 0 bases, and 10 bases lay between the germline ends. The CDR3 is 16 residues long. CDR3 amino acids: CASSLQGYPNTGELFF. The CDR3 DNA reads TGCGCCAGCAGCTTGCAGGGGTATCCGAACACCGGGGAGCTGTTTTTT.

V and J are TRBV9 and TRBJ1-2; D remains unclear. Germline V CDR1 and CDR2: SGDLS, YYNGEE. The V gene lost 0 bases and the J gene lost 3 bases, with 9 bases spanning the gap. This CDR3 comprises 14 residues. The CDR3, as DNA: TGTGCCAGCAGCGTAGAGGTGGCGGACTATGGCTACACCTTC. This sequence encodes CASSVEVADYGYTF.

The chain uses TRBV7-3 and TRBJ1-1; D gene ambiguous. Trimming took off 5 bases at V and 0 bases at J, with 7 bases between the two ends. This CDR3 region has 13 residues. Germline CDR1 is SGHTA and CDR2 is FQGTGA. CDR3 sequence: CASSAEMNTEAFF. In nucleotides, the CDR3 is TGTGCCAGCAGCGCAGAAATGAACACTGAAGCTTTCTTT.

V gene TRBV6-5 combines with J gene TRBJ1-6; D gene uncertain. The V end lost 9 bases, the J end lost 0 bases, and 12 bases lay between the germline ends. The CDR3 length is 15 residues. The V gene's germline CDR1 is MNHEY and CDR2 SVGAGI. CDR3 sequence reads: CASLGRSSYNSPLHF. DNA for the CDR3: TGTGCCAGTCTGGGGAGGAGCTCCTATAATTCACCCCTCCACTTT.

The V and J genes are TRBV11-2 and TRBJ2-7; 8 nucleotides align to TRBD2. The CDR3 is made up of 18 amino acids. Germline CDR1 is SGHAT and CDR2 is FQNNGV. V lost 0 bases and J lost 5; bases outside the gene matches: 15. CDR3 nucleotides: TGTGCCAGCAGCTTAGATTTTTCGGCTAGCGGGTTTCATCACGAGCAGTACTTC. It yields the protein CASSLDFSASGFHHEQYF.

V usage is TRBV7-2 and J usage is TRBJ1-2; no clear D. CDR3 size: 15 residues. Trimming cost V 4 bases and J 6 bases, with 18 bases left between them. The germline V gene has CDR1 SGHTA and CDR2 FQGNSA. Written as DNA, the CDR3 is TGTGCCAGCAGCTGGGATGTCACAAAGAGGGATGGCTACACCTTC. Amino acids: CASSWDVTKRDGYTF.

This clone has only one observation. The J gene is TRBJ2-5, the V gene TRBV27, with 10 bases matching TRBD2. The V gene end was trimmed by 4 bases and the J gene end by 5 bases; junction bases not matched to a gene: 10. Germline CDR1 is MNHEY and CDR2 is SMNVEV (reference sequence). The CDR3 contains 16 residues. The CDR3 sequence: CASSSTLAGVEETQYF. CDR3 bases: TGTGCCAGCAGTTCTACCCTAGCGGGAGTTGAGGAGACCCAGTACTTC.

The chain has TRBV29-1 and TRBJ2-7; 11 bases map to TRBD2. V dropped 4 bases and J dropped 0; count of bases not matched to a gene: 8. The length of the CDR3 is 16 residues. CDR1 and CDR2 (germline): SQVTM, ANQGSEA. The CDR3 DNA sequence: TGCAGCGTTGGCCATAGACTAGCGGGGAACTCCTACGAGCAGTACTTC. Protein product: CSVGHRLAGNSYEQYF.

The rearrangement links TRBV5-1 to TRBJ2-6; no clear D gene. Germline CDR1 and CDR2: SGHRS and YFSETQ. CDR3 size: 14 residues. The ends were cut back, 4 bases at V and 0 bases at J, with 5 bases in the middle. The CDR3 sequence: CASSPSSGANVLTF. In DNA, the CDR3 is TGCGCCAGCAGCCCTTCCTCTGGGGCCAACGTCCTGACTTTC.

This clone was counted once. The CDR3 DNA is TGTGCCAGTAGTGCTCGGCAGGGGGCCTCCTACGAGCAGTACTTC. Translating gives CASSARQGASYEQYF. This chain joins TRBV19 and TRBJ2-7; 8 bases line up with TRBD1. The V gene's germline CDR1 is LNHDA and CDR2 SQIVND (reference sequence). J lost 0 bases, V lost 5 bases, and 6 bases had no gene match. The CDR3 totals 15 residues. The full variable domain, rest sourced from reference TRBV19 and TRBJ2-7, is DGGITQSPKYLFRKEGQNVTLSCEQNLNHDAMYWYRQDPGQGLRLIYYSQIVNDFQKGDIAEGYSVSREKKESFPLTVTSAQKNPTAFYLCASSARQGASYEQYFGPGTRLTVT.

This sequence joins TRBV19 and TRBJ1-5; maybe TRBD1 (5 bases). Germline V CDR1 and CDR2: LNHDA, SQIVND (reference sequence). CDR3 length: 15 residues. Trimming removed 8 bases at V and 3 bases at J, with 17 bases between. Here the CDR3 DNA reads TGTGCCAGTGGGGGTGCAGGGAGGAACAATCAGCCCCAGCATTTT. This translates into CASGGAGRNNQPQHF.

The chain joins TRBV5-1 to TRBJ2-7; TRBD1 is a possible D gene (7 bases). Germline values: CDR1 SGHRS, CDR2 YFSETQ. Trimming took off 4 bases at V and 3 bases at J, with 14 bases between the two ends. CDR3 length: 14 amino acids. CDR3: CASSTEGTDYEQYF. DNA of the CDR3: TGCGCCAGCAGCACGGAGGGGACAGACTACGAGCAGTACTTC.